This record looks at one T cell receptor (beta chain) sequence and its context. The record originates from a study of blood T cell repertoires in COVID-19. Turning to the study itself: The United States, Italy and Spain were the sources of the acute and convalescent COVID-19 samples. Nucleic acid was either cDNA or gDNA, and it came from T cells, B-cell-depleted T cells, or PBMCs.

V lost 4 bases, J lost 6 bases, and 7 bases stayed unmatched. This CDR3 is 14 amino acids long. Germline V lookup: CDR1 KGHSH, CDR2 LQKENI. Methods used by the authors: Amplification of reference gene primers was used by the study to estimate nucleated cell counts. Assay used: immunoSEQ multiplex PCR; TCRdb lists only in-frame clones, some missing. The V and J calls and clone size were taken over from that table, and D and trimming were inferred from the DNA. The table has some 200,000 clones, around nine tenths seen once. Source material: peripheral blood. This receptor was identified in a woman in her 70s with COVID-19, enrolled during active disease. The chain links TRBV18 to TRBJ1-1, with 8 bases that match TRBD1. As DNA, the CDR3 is TGTGCCAGCTCACTCGGACAGGGTGATCCTGAAGCTTTCTTT. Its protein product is CASSLGQGDPEAFF.